Following are 18 T cell receptor beta chains from one sample sequenced in a study of T cells in Graves' hyperthyroidism and ophthalmopathy. RNA transcripts gave rise to amplified TCR beta CDR3 regions. The HTBI primer set served for first-round RT-PCR of the TCR CDR3. TCRdb reanalysed the multiplex PCR reads using MiXCR and keeps one entry per CDR3 protein. Of roughly 150,000 distinct CDR3 sequences detected, about 9% appear once; the ten largest clones hold approximately 24%. The specimen was blood. The source of these receptors is a woman aged 18-29 years with Graves' hyperthyroidism that later progressed to Graves' ophthalmopathy.

This clonotype was recorded a few times. The V and J genes are TRBV20-1 and TRBJ1-5; no definite D call. Germline V lookup: CDR1 DFQATT, CDR2 SNEGSKA (reference sequence). The CDR3 runs 15 residues. Trimming took 0 bases from V and 1 from J, leaving 10 bases between them. In nucleotides, the CDR3 is TGCAGTGCTAGAGATAATGGACGGAGCAATCAGCCCCAGCATTTT. Translating it yields CSARDNGRSNQPQHF.

This clonotype was seen many times. CDR3 DNA: TGTGCCAGCAGTTTGACGGTAGGGAACACTGAAGCTTTCTTT. Its translation: CASSLTVGNTEAFF. The chain combines TRBV12-3 or TRBV12-4 with TRBJ1-1; D ambiguous. This CDR3 has 14 amino acids. Trimming removed 3 bases from V and 1 base from J, with 9 bases in between.

This clonotype was recorded many times. This chain connects TRBV12-3 or TRBV12-4 to TRBJ1-6, with D possibly TRBD1 on 5 matching bases. The CDR3 covers 14 residues. Trimming took off 6 bases at V and 4 bases at J, with 10 bases between the two ends. The chain's CDR3 is CASSPTAYNSPLHF. CDR3 in DNA: TGTGCCAGCAGCCCGACAGCATATAATTCACCCCTCCACTTT.

This clonotype was observed many times. J is TRBJ2-1 and V is TRBV7-9, with a possible D match to TRBD1 (5 bases). Germline V gives CDR1 SEHNR, CDR2 FQNEAQ (reference sequence). CDR3 size: 15 residues. V dropped 1 base and J dropped 8 bases, with 15 bases sitting between them. CDR3 DNA: TGTGCCAGCAGCTTAGGATTGAGCAGGGATGATGAGCAGTTCTTC. This sequence encodes CASSLGLSRDDEQFF. The full variable domain, its missing parts supplied by reference TRBV7-9 and TRBJ2-1, is DTGVSQNPRHKITKRGQNVTFRCDPISEHNRLYWYRQTLGQGPEFLTYFQNEAQLEKSRLLSDRFSAERPKGSFSTLEIQRTEQGDSAMYLCASSLGLSRDDEQFFGPGTRLTVL.

The chain recombines TRBV7-6 with TRBJ2-5, with TRBD1 as a possible D gene (6 bases). CDR1 SGHVS and CDR2 FNYEAQ come from the germline V gene. V lost 5 bases to trimming and J lost 4 bases, with 14 bases between them. The CDR3 is 14 amino acids. CDR3: CASSQTMGAETQYF. DNA for the CDR3: TGTGCCAGCAGCCAGACAATGGGGGCAGAGACCCAGTACTTC. The full variable domain, in which reference TRBV7-6 and TRBJ2-5 provide the parts outside the CDR3, is GAGVSQSPRYKVTKRGQDVALRCDPISGHVSLYWYRQALGQGPEFLTYFNYEAQQDKSGLPNDRFSAERPEGSISTLTIQRTEQRDSAMYRCASSQTMGAETQYFGPGTRLLVL.

Note on this clonotype: Since a much larger clone is just one base distant, this may be a read error. The rearrangement joins TRBV27 to TRBJ1-5, with D perhaps matching TRBD1 (5 bases). CDR1 is MNHEY and CDR2 is SMNVEV in the germline V gene (reference sequence). This CDR3 has 17 amino acids. The CDR3 sequence is CASGFTAAGLSNQPQHF. CDR3 nucleotide sequence: TGTGCCAGCGGTTTTACGGCGGCAGGGCTTAGCAATCAGCCCCAGCATTTT.

This clonotype showed up just a few times. The genes are TRBV7-9 and TRBJ2-7; 12 nucleotides match TRBD2. Germline-derived CDR1 and CDR2 are SEHNR and FQNEAQ (reference sequence). J lost 2 bases, V lost 4 bases, and 12 bases had no gene match. This CDR3 has 18 amino acids. CDR3 nucleotide sequence: TGTGCCAGCAGCTCCCTAAGACTTACTAGCGGGGGGACCTACGAGCAGTACTTC. It yields the protein CASSSLRLTSGGTYEQYF.

Only a few counts were recorded for this clonotype. The CDR3 sequence: CASSPPWDSSEAFF. In nucleotides, the CDR3 is TGTGCCAGCTCACCACCGTGGGACTCCTCTGAAGCTTTCTTT. V gene TRBV18 combines with J gene TRBJ1-1, with D maybe TRBD1 (5 bases). The germline CDR1 and CDR2 sequences are KGHSH and LQKENI. There are 14 residues in the CDR3. V was pared by 0 bases and J by 6 bases, with 11 bases between. Full variable domain (rest looked up from reference TRBV18 and TRBJ1-1): NAGVMQNPRHLVRRRGQEARLRCSPMKGHSHVYWYRQLPEEGLKFMVYLQKENIIDESGMPKERFSAEFPKEGPSILRIQQVVRGDSAAYFCASSPPWDSSEAFFGQGTRLTVV.

The chain has TRBV27 and TRBJ2-3, with D possibly being TRBD2 (6 bases). V lost 5 bases and J 4 bases, leaving 13 bases between the germline ends. The CDR3 has 14 residues. Germline V gene sequence: CDR1 MNHEY, CDR2 SMNVEV (reference sequence). CDR3 sequence reads: CASSLLGEADTQYF. The CDR3 coding sequence is TGTGCCAGCAGTCTATTAGGGGAGGCAGATACGCAGTATTTT.

This chain uses TRBV7-8 with TRBJ2-7; 16 bases are shared with TRBD2. The V gene's germline CDR1 is SGHVS and CDR2 FQNEAQ. Trimming at V came to 3 bases and at J to 3 bases, leaving 8 bases not matched to a gene. This CDR3 is built from 18 residues. The CDR3 here is CASSLELGLAGGRYEQYF. CDR3 bases: TGTGCCAGCAGCTTGGAGTTGGGACTAGCGGGGGGGCGCTACGAGCAGTACTTC.

CDR3 residues: CASSVDPGSQPQHF. The CDR3 coding sequence is TGTGCCAGCAGCGTAGATCCAGGGAGCCAGCCCCAGCATTTT. The rearrangement uses TRBV9 and TRBJ1-5; a possible D gene is TRBD1 (5 bases). Trimming cost V 0 bases and J 7 bases, with 11 bases left between them. This CDR3 spans 14 amino acids. Germline loops: CDR1 SGDLS, CDR2 YYNGEE. The full variable domain, rest sourced from reference TRBV9 and TRBJ1-5, is DSGVTQTPKHLITATGQRVTLRCSPRSGDLSVYWYQQSLDQGLQFLIQYYNGEERAKGNILERFSAQQFPDLHSELNLSSLELGDSALYFCASSVDPGSQPQHFGDGTRLSIL.

In this sample, this clonotype turned up many times. V and J are TRBV20-1 and TRBJ1-5; 9 bases fit TRBD1. This CDR3 comprises 16 residues. The germline V gene encodes CDR1 DFQATT and CDR2 SNEGSKA (reference sequence). Trimming at V came to 2 bases and at J to 5 bases, leaving 10 bases not matched to a gene. CDR3 region: CSARPSGTGFYQPQHF. The CDR3 bases are TGCAGTGCTAGACCGTCCGGGACAGGGTTCTATCAGCCCCAGCATTTT.

In DNA form, the CDR3 reads TGTGCCAGCAGCCAGGCTAGCGGGAGGGCCCACAATGAGCAGTTCTTC. Translating it yields CASSQASGRAHNEQFF. This chain links TRBV3-1 with TRBJ2-1; TRBD2 agrees at 12 bases. V dropped 3 bases and J dropped 5; count of bases not matched to a gene: 5. The germline V gene encodes CDR1 LGHDT and CDR2 YNNKEL (reference sequence). The CDR3 runs to 16 residues.

This clonotype was recorded many times. This chain uses TRBV6-1 with TRBJ1-1; D is uncertain. The CDR3 covers 14 residues. The germline V and J ends were trimmed by 10 bases and 2 bases, with 17 bases remaining between them. Germline CDR1 reads MNHNS; CDR2 reads SASEGT. The DNA of the CDR3 is TGTGCCACCCTAACGCGAGAGGGCAACACTGAAGCTTTCTTT. It yields the protein CATLTREGNTEAFF.

This clonotype appeared a few times. CDR3: CASTTRQGGRGNQPQHF. The CDR3, as DNA: TGTGCCAGTACCACGAGACAGGGGGGGCGAGGAAATCAGCCCCAGCATTTT. The chain combines TRBV19 with TRBJ1-5; TRBD1 aligns across 9 bases. The germline V gene encodes CDR1 LNHDA and CDR2 SQIVND (reference sequence). CDR3 length: 17 amino acids. Unmatched junction bases numbered 14, after V lost 7 bases and J lost 4 bases.

In this sample, this clonotype turned up many times. The J gene is TRBJ1-1, the V gene TRBV27, with D maybe TRBD1 (6 bases). The V end was cut by 5 bases, the J end by 4 bases, with 14 bases between. The CDR3 loop spans 14 amino acids. Germline V lookup: CDR1 MNHEY, CDR2 SMNVEV (reference sequence). The CDR3 DNA is TGTGCCAGCAGTGATACAGGGAGAGGCACTGAAGCTTTCTTT. This gives the protein CASSDTGRGTEAFF.

This clonotype was observed many times. The V call is TRBV18, the J call TRBJ1-6; D gene uncertain. CDR1 is KGHSH and CDR2 is LQKENI in the germline V gene. Trimming took off 6 bases at V and 7 bases at J, with 16 bases between the two ends. The CDR3 consists of 15 residues. The CDR3 spells CASSQTRDFNSPLHF. CDR3 bases: TGTGCCAGCTCCCAAACGAGGGATTTCAATTCACCCCTCCACTTT.

This clonotype was counted a few times. This chain links TRBV20-1 with TRBJ2-5, with 13 bases lining up with TRBD2. The CDR3 loop spans 16 amino acids. J gave up 5 bases and V 3 bases, and 9 bases lay outside the gene matches. Per germline, CDR1 DFQATT and CDR2 SNEGSKA (reference sequence). The CDR3 DNA is TGCAGTGCTAGTTCAGGACTAGCGGGAGTCGGGGAGACCCAGTACTTC. This sequence encodes CSASSGLAGVGETQYF.